This is a list of T cell receptor beta chains from one sample in a study of T cells expressing NK-cell markers. TCRdb reprocessed the 5' RACE reads, keeping one entry per CDR3 protein, no DNA. The table lists about 170,000 distinct CDR3 sequences. The sequenced sample was blood T cells: a sorted CD56 or NKG2C T cell subset, CD4+ or CD8+ T cells, or bulk PBMC T cells (not recorded which). These receptors were obtained from a man between 18 and 69 years old in good health. Each CDR3 is given with its conserved first and last residue.

>TRBJ2-7|TRBV27
CASSLRGGGAYEQYF
>TRBJ2-7|TRBV28
CASSGTSGLYEQYF
>TRBJ2-7|TRBV28
CASSWGVTGGDEQYF
>TRBJ2-7|TRBV5-1
CASSPLFQGLYEQYF
>TRBJ2-7|TRBV7-8
CASTPRDKLYEQYF
>TRBJ1-3|TRBV27
CASSSGGDTIYF
>TRBJ2-1|TRBV20-1
CSARDPWQGAYNEQFF
>TRBJ1-1|TRBV7-9
CASSPGRVDSATTEAFF
>TRBJ1-2|TRBV7-9
CASSLKGQQLYGYTF
>TRBJ2-1|TRBV12-3/TRBV12-4
CASSSRDISYNEQFF
>TRBJ1-1|TRBV5-1
CASSWNGAEAFF
>TRBJ2-7|TRBV5-4
CASSLGPAMAAIEQYF
>TRBJ1-5|TRBV2
CASSPGQISYSNQPQHF
>TRBJ2-7|TRBV29-1
CSVVLVGKGNTYEQYF
>TRBJ2-7|TRBV12-3/TRBV12-4
CASSQDGPSYEQYF
>TRBJ1-4|TRBV28
CASRPYTEFNEKLFF
>TRBJ2-4|TRBV6-1
CASSTSGGTSKNIQYF
>TRBJ1-1|TRBV6-5
CASRLGTGKTEAFF
>TRBJ1-4|TRBV9
CASSGEDMGLTNEKLFF
>TRBJ2-3|TRBV2
CASRTGTRADTQYF
>TRBJ2-2|TRBV6-5
CASSYQTWAGELFF
>TRBJ2-3|TRBV25-1
CASSGRRGETTDTQYF
>TRBJ1-5|TRBV25-1
CASSPQGEGQPQHF
>TRBJ2-1|TRBV2
CASSERGGIYEQFF
>TRBJ1-5|TRBV6-1
CASSLRGGYQPQHF
>TRBJ2-5|TRBV29-1
CSGRGTGEAQYF
>TRBJ2-7|TRBV2
CASLGRTSEQYF
>TRBJ1-1|TRBV2
CASSLSTGQENTEAFF
>TRBJ2-1|TRBV12-5
CASGLGLAYNEQFF
>TRBJ1-3|TRBV7-2
CASSLVDQGAGNTIYF
>TRBJ2-5|TRBV7-9
CASSGGRDTGGQYF
>TRBJ2-1|TRBV29-1
CSAGGLAGYNEQFF
>TRBJ2-1|TRBV2
CASSEIGTGIHNEQFF
>TRBJ1-2|TRBV29-1
CSVWDSQNYGYTF
>TRBJ2-1|TRBV28
CASSPQPGSEQFF
>TRBJ1-1|TRBV19
CASSMLVSAGTEAFF
>TRBJ1-2|TRBV29-1
CSVPPGGSSYGYTF
>TRBJ2-3|TRBV13
CASSSQAISGTDTQYF
>TRBJ2-3|TRBV28
CASSWDSYTDTQYF
>TRBJ2-7|TRBV6-1
CASTGGGLHEQYF
>TRBJ1-2|TRBV6-1
CASSVYSHYGYTF
>TRBJ2-3|TRBV6-5
CASSYQRQSDTQYF